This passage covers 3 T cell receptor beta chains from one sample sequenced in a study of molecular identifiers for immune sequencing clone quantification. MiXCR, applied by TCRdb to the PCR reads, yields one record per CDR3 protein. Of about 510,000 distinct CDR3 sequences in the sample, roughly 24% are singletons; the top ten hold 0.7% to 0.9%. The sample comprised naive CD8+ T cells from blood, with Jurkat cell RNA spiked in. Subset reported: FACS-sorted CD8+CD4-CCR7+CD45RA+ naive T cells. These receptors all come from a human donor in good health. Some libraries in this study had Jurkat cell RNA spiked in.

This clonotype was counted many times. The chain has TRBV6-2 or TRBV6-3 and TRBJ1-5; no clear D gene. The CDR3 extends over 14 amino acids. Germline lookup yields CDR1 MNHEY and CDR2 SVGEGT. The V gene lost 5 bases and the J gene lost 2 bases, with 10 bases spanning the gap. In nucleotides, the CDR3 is TGTGCCAGCAGTCTAAGACAAGGCAATCAGCCCCAGCATTTT. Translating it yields CASSLRQGNQPQHF.

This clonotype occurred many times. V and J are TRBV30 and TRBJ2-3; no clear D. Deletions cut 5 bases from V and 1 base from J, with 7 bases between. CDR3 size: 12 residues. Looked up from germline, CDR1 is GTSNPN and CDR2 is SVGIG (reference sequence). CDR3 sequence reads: CAWRWGTDTQYF. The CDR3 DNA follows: TGTGCCTGGCGGTGGGGCACAGATACGCAGTATTTT.

DNA for the CDR3: TGTGCCAGCAGTTTCAGGGGGGGCTACAATGAGCAGTTCTTC. This codes for CASSFRGGYNEQFF. This chain connects TRBV28 to TRBJ2-1; D may correspond to TRBD1 or TRBD2 (7 bases each). Germline V CDR1 and CDR2: MDHEN, SYDVKM. This CDR3 has 14 residues. Trimming took off 3 bases at V and 3 bases at J, with 9 bases between the two ends.